Listed here are 22 T cell receptor beta chains from one sample, sequenced in a study of CD4 T cells in relation to SARS-CoV-2 and coronaviruses. Some clones are missing from TCRdb's copy, which holds only in-frame ones; the method was immunoSEQ multiplex PCR. The top ten clones hold roughly 18% of a sample with about 26,000 clones, 60% to 80% of them seen once. For these TCRs, the target antigens are not known. The unexposed donors gave CD4+ T cells in about 2011-2018, prior to COVID-19. After about 11 days of culture, CD4+ T cells were isolated. The sample comprised CD4+ T cells from PBMCs, cultured in vitro. The receptors come from a human donor in good health.

The rearrangement uses TRBV6-5 and TRBJ2-7; 7 bases agree with TRBD2. The length of the CDR3 is 16 residues. Germline V CDR1 and CDR2: MNHEY, SVGAGI. V shed 0 bases, J shed 2 bases, and the junction held 7 bases outside the gene matches. CDR3 in DNA: TGTGCCAGCAGTTACTCCCTTGGGGGGGGGACCTACGAGCAGTACTTC. It is translated as CASSYSLGGGTYEQYF.

The V call is TRBV9, the J call TRBJ1-2; 7 positions match TRBD1. Trimming at V came to 5 bases and at J to 0 bases, leaving 16 bases not matched to a gene. The CDR3 length is 18 residues. Germline values: CDR1 SGDLS, CDR2 YYNGEE. DNA of the CDR3: TGTGCCAGCAGTGGAACCCTCCGGGACAGATTAACTAACTATGGCTACACCTTC. Encoded protein: CASSGTLRDRLTNYGYTF.

In its sample, this clone was seen a few times. The chain joins TRBV28 to TRBJ2-7; TRBD1 matches 9 bases. The J segment lost 5 bases and the V segment lost 5 bases, leaving 10 bases of the junction unmatched. This CDR3 has 15 residues. CDR1 is MDHEN and CDR2 is SYDVKM in the germline V gene. The CDR3 coding sequence is TGTGCCAGCAGTAGTGGTGGACAGGGGCCCCACGAGCAGTACTTC. This gives the protein CASSSGGQGPHEQYF.

This clone was observed a handful of times. This chain connects TRBV18 to TRBJ1-2; no reliable D call. This CDR3 contains 15 residues. Germline values: CDR1 KGHSH, CDR2 LQKENI. The V end was cut by 6 bases, the J end by 5 bases, with 19 bases between. The CDR3 nucleotides read TGTGCCAGCTCTGAAGGAACAGCGACGATATATGGCTACACCTTC. Translated: CASSEGTATIYGYTF.

The chain combines TRBV7-7 with TRBJ1-1, with D maybe TRBD1 (6 bases). Germline V gene sequence: CDR1 SSHAT, CDR2 FNYEAQ (reference sequence). There are 14 residues in the CDR3. Between the trimmed V and J ends, which lost 5 bases and 5 bases, there was a span of 15 bases. This CDR3 reads CASSPRQRGTEAFF. The CDR3 DNA follows: TGTGCCAGCAGCCCAAGACAGAGGGGGACTGAAGCTTTCTTT. Full variable domain (rest looked up from reference TRBV7-7 and TRBJ1-1): GAGVSQSPRYKVTKRGQDVTLRCDPISSHATLYWYQQALGQGPEFLTYFNYEAQPDKSGLPSDRFSAERPEGSISTLTIQRTEQRDSAMYRCASSPRQRGTEAFFGQGTRLTVV.

The chain is built from TRBV7-2 and TRBJ2-1; either TRBD1 or TRBD2 may fit D (5 bases each). Trimming took off 1 base at V and 3 bases at J, with 13 bases between the two ends. The CDR3 loop spans 16 amino acids. Germline V gene data show CDR1 as SGHTA and CDR2 as FQGNSA. The CDR3 sequence is CASSLGAWGNYNEQFF. The CDR3, as DNA: TGTGCCAGCAGCTTAGGAGCTTGGGGGAACTACAATGAGCAGTTCTTC.

This clone was detected a few times. The rearrangement uses TRBV7-9 and TRBJ1-2; perhaps TRBD1 as D (6 bases). V was trimmed by 5 bases and J by 9 bases, leaving 13 bases between them. In germline, CDR1 is SEHNR, CDR2 FQNEAQ (reference sequence). The CDR3 consists of 12 residues. CDR3 region: CASSPLQGRYTF. The CDR3 DNA reads as TGTGCCAGCAGCCCCTTACAGGGACGCTACACCTTC.

The chain is built from TRBV28 and TRBJ1-5; maybe TRBD1 (6 bases). CDR1 is MDHEN and CDR2 is SYDVKM in the germline V gene. The V and J ends lost 7 bases and 3 bases respectively, with 10 bases between them. The CDR3 consists of 13 residues. As DNA, the CDR3 is TGTGCCAGCAAAGGGGGGGACAATCAGCCCCAGCATTTT. Protein product: CASKGGDNQPQHF.

J is TRBJ1-2 and V is TRBV5-1; D uncertain. Per the germline V gene, CDR1 is SGHRS and CDR2 is YFSETQ. Deletions cut 0 bases from V and 8 bases from J, with 8 bases between. The CDR3 runs 12 residues. The CDR3 sequence: CASSLAGYGYTF. For the CDR3, the DNA is TGCGCCAGCAGCTTGGCGGGGTACGGCTACACCTTC. The full variable domain, its missing parts supplied by reference TRBV5-1 and TRBJ1-2, is KAGVTQTPRYLIKTRGQQVTLSCSPISGHRSVSWYQQTPGQGLQFLFEYFSETQRNKGNFPGRFSGRQFSNSRSEMNVSTLELGDSALYLCASSLAGYGYTFGSGTRLTVV.

The chain links TRBV6-1 to TRBJ2-5, with 8 bases lining up with TRBD2. The germline V gene has CDR1 MNHNS and CDR2 SASEGT. With V trimmed by 0 bases and J by 2 bases, 8 bases remained unmatched. The CDR3 spans 17 residues. CDR3 sequence reads: CASSEARAGGQQETQYF. The CDR3 DNA reads as TGTGCCAGCAGTGAAGCCCGCGCGGGGGGCCAACAAGAGACCCAGTACTTC.

This clone was seen more than once but under ten times. The J gene is TRBJ1-1, the V gene TRBV10-2; TRBD1 agrees at 12 bases. The length of the CDR3 is 15 residues. Germline V CDR1 and CDR2: WSHSY, SAAADI. The ends lost 6 bases at V and 4 bases at J; junction bases unmatched: 6. CDR3 nucleotides: TGCGCCAGCAGCAGAGAGGGACAGGGGGCCACTGAAGCTTTCTTT. Protein sequence: CASSREGQGATEAFF.

The CDR3, as DNA: TGTGCCAGCAGCTTCGGACAGGGAGCGGAAAAACTGTTTTTT. Translation gives CASSFGQGAEKLFF. The genes are TRBV7-2 and TRBJ1-4, with 8 bases lining up with TRBD1. Germline-derived CDR1 and CDR2 are SGHTA and FQGNSA. The CDR3 extends over 14 amino acids. The junction had 5 bases not matched to a gene; V was cut back by 3 bases and J by 8 bases. Complete variable domain (other parts from reference TRBV7-2 and TRBJ1-4): GAGVSQSPSNKVTEKGKDVELRCDPISGHTALYWYRQSLGQGLEFLIYFQGNSAPDKSGLPSDRFSAERTGGSVSTLTIQRTQQEDSAVYLCASSFGQGAEKLFFGSGTQLSVL.

The rearrangement joins TRBV7-8 to TRBJ2-7, with 9 bases lining up with TRBD1. Germline CDR1 is SGHVS and CDR2 is FQNEAQ. The CDR3 extends over 17 amino acids. V lost 5 bases to trimming and J lost 0 bases; unmatched junction nucleotides: 11. The CDR3 DNA reads TGTGCCAGCAGCACACGACCAGGGACAGGGTTCTCCTACGAGCAGTACTTC. Translated: CASSTRPGTGFSYEQYF.

This clone has a handful of counts. The rearrangement links TRBV4-1 to TRBJ1-6; maybe TRBD1 (5 bases). The germline V and J ends were trimmed by 0 bases and 6 bases, with 9 bases remaining between them. This CDR3 spans 15 amino acids. CDR1 and CDR2 from the germline V gene are MGHRA and YSYEKL. The chain's CDR3 is CASSQEQVTNSPLHF. DNA for the CDR3: TGCGCCAGCAGCCAAGAACAGGTCACTAATTCACCCCTCCACTTT.

CDR3 loop: CASSYTRGRYEQYF. The DNA for the CDR3 is TGTGCCAGCAGTTACACGAGGGGCCGCTACGAGCAGTACTTC. The chain is built from TRBV6-5 and TRBJ2-7; D may match TRBD1 or TRBD2 (5 bases each). Trimming cost V 2 bases and J 3 bases, with 11 bases left between them. This CDR3 has 14 amino acids. The germline V gene encodes CDR1 MNHEY and CDR2 SVGAGI.

This clone was found a few times. The rearrangement links TRBV7-2 to TRBJ2-2; D ambiguous. This CDR3 spans 16 amino acids. Germline values: CDR1 SGHTA, CDR2 FQGNSA. V shed 0 bases and J shed 1 base, with 9 bases lying between them. This CDR3 is CASSLASAGNTGELFF. The CDR3 nucleotides read TGTGCCAGCAGCTTAGCGTCGGCAGGGAACACCGGGGAGCTGTTTTTT.

The genes are TRBV7-8 and TRBJ2-5, with 12 bases fitting TRBD1. Germline trimming cut 4 bases from V and 5 bases from J; bases unmatched to any gene: 11. CDR3 length equals 17 residues. Germline V gene data show CDR1 as SGHVS and CDR2 as FQNEAQ. CDR3 loop: CASSSRDRGLNSETQYF. The CDR3 coding sequence is TGTGCCAGCAGCTCCCGGGACAGGGGGCTAAATAGCGAGACCCAGTACTTC.

This chain joins TRBV18 and TRBJ2-7; the D is unclear. The CDR3 has 20 amino acids. Trimming shortened V by 0 bases and J by 5 bases, and 29 bases separated the two germline ends. The germline V gene encodes CDR1 KGHSH and CDR2 LQKENI. DNA for the CDR3: TGTGCCAGCTCACCACCGAATGTTGGCTGGTGGGGTAAAGAAAGCCACGAGCAGTACTTC. Translating it yields CASSPPNVGWWGKESHEQYF. Combining the CDR3 with reference TRBV18 and TRBJ2-7 gives the whole variable domain NAGVMQNPRHLVRRRGQEARLRCSPMKGHSHVYWYRQLPEEGLKFMVYLQKENIIDESGMPKERFSAEFPKEGPSILRIQQVVRGDSAAYFCASSPPNVGWWGKESHEQYFGPGTRLTVT.

The rearrangement links TRBV5-8 to TRBJ2-1; D may be TRBD2 (6 bases). There are 15 residues in the CDR3. The germline gives CDR1 SGHTS, CDR2 YDEGEE. Deletions cut 4 bases from V and 2 bases from J, with 13 bases between. The CDR3 DNA sequence: TGTGCCAGCAGCAGTGGGGGGATCCCCTACAATGAGCAGTTCTTC. This gives the protein CASSSGGIPYNEQFF.

This chain links TRBV7-9 with TRBJ2-7; 8 nucleotides line up with TRBD1. Trimming at V came to 6 bases and at J to 2 bases, leaving 0 bases not matched to a gene. CDR1 is SEHNR and CDR2 is FQNEAQ in the germline V gene (reference sequence). This CDR3 region has 12 residues. The CDR3 here is CASRGQAYEQYF. CDR3 sequence (DNA): TGTGCCAGCAGGGGACAGGCCTACGAGCAGTACTTC.

This clone was counted a single time. V usage is TRBV18 and J usage is TRBJ2-7, with D possibly matching TRBD1 (6 bases). V lost 5 bases to trimming and J lost 2 bases, with 16 bases between them. This CDR3 comprises 15 residues. The germline gives CDR1 KGHSH, CDR2 LQKENI. The CDR3 DNA is TGTGCCAGCTCAGCAAGGACAGACGCTGCCTACGAGCAGTACTTC. Residues: CASSARTDAAYEQYF.

The rearrangement links TRBV2 to TRBJ2-7; D might be TRBD2 (6 bases). CDR3 length: 14 amino acids. The germline CDR1 and CDR2 sequences are SNHLY and FYNNEI. The V end lost 5 bases, the J end lost 2 bases, and 13 bases lay between the germline ends. CDR3: CASSLGTEPYEQYF. Written as DNA, the CDR3 is TGTGCCAGCAGTCTGGGGACTGAGCCCTACGAGCAGTACTTC.